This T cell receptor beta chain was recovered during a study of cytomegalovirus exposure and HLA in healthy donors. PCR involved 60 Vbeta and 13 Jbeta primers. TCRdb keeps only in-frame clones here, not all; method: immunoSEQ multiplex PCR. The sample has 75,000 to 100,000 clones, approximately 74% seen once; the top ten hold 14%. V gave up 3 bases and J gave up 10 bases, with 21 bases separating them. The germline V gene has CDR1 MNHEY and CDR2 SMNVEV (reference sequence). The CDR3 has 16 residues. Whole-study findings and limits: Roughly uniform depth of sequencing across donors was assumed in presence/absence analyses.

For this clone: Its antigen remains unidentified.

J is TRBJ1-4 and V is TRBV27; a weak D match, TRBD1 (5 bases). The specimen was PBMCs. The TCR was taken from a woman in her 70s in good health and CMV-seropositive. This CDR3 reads CASSLGVGGTLGKLFF. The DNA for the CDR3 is TGTGCCAGCAGTTTGGGGGTCGGAGGGACTTTGGGAAAACTGTTTTTT.